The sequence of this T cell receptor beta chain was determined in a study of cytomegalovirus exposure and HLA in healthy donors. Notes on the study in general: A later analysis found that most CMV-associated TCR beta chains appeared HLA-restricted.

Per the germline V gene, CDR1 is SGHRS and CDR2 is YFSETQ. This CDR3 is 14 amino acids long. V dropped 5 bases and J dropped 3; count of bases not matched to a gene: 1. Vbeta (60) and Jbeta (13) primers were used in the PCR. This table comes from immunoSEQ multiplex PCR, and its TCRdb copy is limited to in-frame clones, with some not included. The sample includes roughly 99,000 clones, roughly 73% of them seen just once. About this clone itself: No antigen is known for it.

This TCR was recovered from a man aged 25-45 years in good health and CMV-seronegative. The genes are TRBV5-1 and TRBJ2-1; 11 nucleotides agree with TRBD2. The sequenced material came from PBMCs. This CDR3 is CASRLAGDYNEQFF. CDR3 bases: TGCGCCAGCAGACTAGCGGGAGACTACAATGAGCAGTTCTTC. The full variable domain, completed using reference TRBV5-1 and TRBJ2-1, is KAGVTQTPRYLIKTRGQQVTLSCSPISGHRSVSWYQQTPGQGLQFLFEYFSETQRNKGNFPGRFSGRQFSNSRSEMNVSTLELGDSALYLCASRLAGDYNEQFFGPGTRLTVL.